Given below is one TCR beta chain in context. V shed 2 bases and J shed 2 bases, with 9 bases lying between them. The CDR3 runs to 14 residues. Germline V lookup: CDR1 MNHEY, CDR2 SVGEGT. These data come from a study of blood T cell repertoires in COVID-19. Method: immunoSEQ multiplex PCR; TCRdb's copy keeps in-frame clones and lacks some. This table holds 60,000 to 75,000 clones, around 87% found once. Sequencing used peripheral blood. The chain employs TRBV6-2 or TRBV6-3 and TRBJ1-1; a possible D gene is TRBD1 (6 bases). The receptor comes from a man in his fifties or sixties with active COVID-19. CDR3 sequence (DNA): TGTGCCAGCAGTTACCCCAGGGGAAACACTGAAGCTTTCTTT. Encoded protein: CASSYPRGNTEAFF.